Described below is a single T cell receptor beta chain sequence and its context. Germline CDR1 MNHEY, CDR2 SVGAGI. After removal of 4 bases from V and 4 bases from J, the junction contained 7 bases not matched to a gene. The length of the CDR3 is 16 residues. This record comes from a study of technical replicates of blood from a handful of donors. Sequenced by immunoSEQ multiplex PCR; TCRdb stores in-frame clones only, minus some. The top ten hold approximately 4% of the sample, which has roughly 62,000 clones, 91% seen once. This receptor was obtained from a human donor in good health. Some clones in this sample may be carry-over from other donors' samples. The chain recombines TRBV6-5 with TRBJ2-7; 13 nucleotides align to TRBD2. Sequencing was carried out using PBMCs. The CDR3 DNA sequence: TGTGCCAGCAGTTCCCGGACTAGCGGGAGTCTGTACGAGCAGTACTTC. It translates to CASSSRTSGSLYEQYF.